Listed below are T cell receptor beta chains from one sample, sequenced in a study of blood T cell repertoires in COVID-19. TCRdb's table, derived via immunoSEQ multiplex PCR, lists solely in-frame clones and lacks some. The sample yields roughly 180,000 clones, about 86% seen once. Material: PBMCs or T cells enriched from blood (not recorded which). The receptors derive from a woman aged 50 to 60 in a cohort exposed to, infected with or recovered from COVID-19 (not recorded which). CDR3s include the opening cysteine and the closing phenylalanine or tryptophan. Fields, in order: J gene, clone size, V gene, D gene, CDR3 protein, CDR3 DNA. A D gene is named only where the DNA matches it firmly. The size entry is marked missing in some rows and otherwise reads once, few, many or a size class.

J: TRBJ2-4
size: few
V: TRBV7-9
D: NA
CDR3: CASSQSTSVAKNIQYF
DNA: TGTGCCAGCAGCCAATCAACCTCAGTAGCCAAAAACATTCAGTACTTC

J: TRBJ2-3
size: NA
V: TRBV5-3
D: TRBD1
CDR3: CARSPKLKDREGTDTQYF
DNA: TGTGCCAGAAGCCCTAAACTTAAGGACAGGGAAGGCACAGATACGCAGTATTTT

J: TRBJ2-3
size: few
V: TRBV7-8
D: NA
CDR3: CASTLGQSTDTQYF
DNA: TGTGCCAGCACCCTAGGACAGAGCACAGATACGCAGTATTTT

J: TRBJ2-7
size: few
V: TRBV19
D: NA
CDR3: CASSLTTQGGDEQYF
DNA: TGTGCCAGTAGTCTGACGACACAGGGGGGGGACGAGCAGTACTTC

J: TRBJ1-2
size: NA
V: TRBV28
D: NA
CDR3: CASSLGPNYGYTF
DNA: TGTGCCAGCAGTTTGGGGCCTAACTATGGCTACACCTTC

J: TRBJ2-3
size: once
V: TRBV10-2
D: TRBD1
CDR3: CASSGTGGRDTQYF
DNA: TGCGCCAGTTCCGGGACAGGGGGCAGAGATACGCAGTATTTT

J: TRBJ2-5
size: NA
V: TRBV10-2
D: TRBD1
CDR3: CASSSPPGQGRETQYF
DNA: TGCGCCAGCAGCTCACCCCCGGGACAGGGCCGGGAGACCCAGTACTTC

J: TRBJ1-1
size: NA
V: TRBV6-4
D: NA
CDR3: CASSERGSDTEAFF
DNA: TGTGCCAGCAGTGAGCGGGGTTCCGACACTGAAGCTTTCTTT

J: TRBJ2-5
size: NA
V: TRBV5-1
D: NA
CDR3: CASSLRVNQETQYF
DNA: TGCGCCAGCAGCTTGCGGGTTAACCAAGAGACCCAGTACTTC

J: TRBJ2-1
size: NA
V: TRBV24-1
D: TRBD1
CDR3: CATSAPDRAKFEQFF
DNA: TGTGCCACCAGTGCTCCGGACAGGGCTAAATTTGAGCAGTTCTTC

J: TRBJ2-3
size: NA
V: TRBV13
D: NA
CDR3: CASSLIVGRVTDTQYF
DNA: TGTGCCAGCAGCCTCATCGTGGGTCGGGTCACAGATACGCAGTATTTT

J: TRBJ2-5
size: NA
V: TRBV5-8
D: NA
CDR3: CASSLAGGARAETQYF
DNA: TGTGCCAGCAGCTTGGCCGGCGGGGCCCGGGCGGAGACCCAGTACTTC

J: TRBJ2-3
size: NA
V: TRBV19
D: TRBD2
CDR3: CASSIFGTSGGTDTQYF
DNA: TGTGCCAGTAGTATTTTCGGGACTAGCGGGGGCACAGATACGCAGTATTTT

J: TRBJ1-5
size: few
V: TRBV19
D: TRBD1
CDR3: CASSNDRANQPQHF
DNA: TGTGCCAGTAGTAACGACAGGGCAAATCAGCCCCAGCATTTT

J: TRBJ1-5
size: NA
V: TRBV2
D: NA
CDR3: CASSVSRVGEPQHF
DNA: TGTGCCAGCAGTGTATCCAGGGTGGGTGAGCCCCAGCATTTT

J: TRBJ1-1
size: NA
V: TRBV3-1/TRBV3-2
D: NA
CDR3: CASSPWGGTEAFF
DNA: TGTGCCAGCAGCCCGTGGGGGGGCACTGAAGCTTTCTTT

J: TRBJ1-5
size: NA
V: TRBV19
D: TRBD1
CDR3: CASSATGQANGNQPQHF
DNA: TGTGCCAGTAGTGCTACTGGACAGGCGAATGGCAATCAGCCCCAGCATTTT

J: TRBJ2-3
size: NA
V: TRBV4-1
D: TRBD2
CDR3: CASSQLAGADTQYF
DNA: TGCGCCAGCAGCCAACTAGCGGGTGCAGATACGCAGTATTTT

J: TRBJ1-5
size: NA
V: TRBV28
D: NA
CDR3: CASTPNGKGVQPQHF
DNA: TGTGCCAGCACTCCAAACGGGAAGGGGGTTCAGCCCCAGCATTTT

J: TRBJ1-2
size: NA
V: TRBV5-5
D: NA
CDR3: CASNRDSSYGYTF
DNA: TGTGCCAGCAACCGGGACTCTAGCTATGGCTACACCTTC

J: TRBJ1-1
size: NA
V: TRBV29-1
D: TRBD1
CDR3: CSARGQGGREAFF
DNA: TGCAGCGCTAGAGGACAGGGGGGCCGTGAAGCTTTCTTT

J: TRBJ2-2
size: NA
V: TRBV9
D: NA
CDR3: CASSVGVQSTGELFF
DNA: TGTGCCAGCAGCGTAGGTGTACAGAGTACCGGGGAGCTGTTTTTT

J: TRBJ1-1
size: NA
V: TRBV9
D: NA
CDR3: CASSQGGGGTEAFF
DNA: TGTGCCAGCAGCCAAGGGGGGGGCGGGACTGAAGCTTTCTTT

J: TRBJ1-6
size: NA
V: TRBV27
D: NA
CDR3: CASSLTPMTGNTAPLHF
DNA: TGTGCCAGCAGTTTAACGCCAATGACCGGGAACACAGCACCCCTCCACTTT

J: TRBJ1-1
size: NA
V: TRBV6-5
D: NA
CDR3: CASSYGRARDTEAFF
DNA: TGTGCCAGCAGCTACGGACGGGCGAGGGACACTGAAGCTTTCTTT

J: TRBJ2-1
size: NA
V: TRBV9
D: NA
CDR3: CASSASGTNYNEQFF
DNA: TGTGCCAGCAGCGCTTCCGGGACAAACTACAATGAGCAGTTCTTC

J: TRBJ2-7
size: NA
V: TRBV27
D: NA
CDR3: CASSLRGPTYEQYF
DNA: TGTGCCAGCAGTTTACGAGGGCCGACCTACGAGCAGTACTTC

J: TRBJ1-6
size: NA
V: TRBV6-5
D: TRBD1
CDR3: CASRTGQHNSPLHF
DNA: TGTGCCAGCAGGACGGGACAGCATAATTCACCCCTCCACTTT

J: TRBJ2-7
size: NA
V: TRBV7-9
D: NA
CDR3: CASSRDTSYEQYF
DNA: TGTGCCAGCAGCCGGGACACCTCCTACGAGCAGTACTTC